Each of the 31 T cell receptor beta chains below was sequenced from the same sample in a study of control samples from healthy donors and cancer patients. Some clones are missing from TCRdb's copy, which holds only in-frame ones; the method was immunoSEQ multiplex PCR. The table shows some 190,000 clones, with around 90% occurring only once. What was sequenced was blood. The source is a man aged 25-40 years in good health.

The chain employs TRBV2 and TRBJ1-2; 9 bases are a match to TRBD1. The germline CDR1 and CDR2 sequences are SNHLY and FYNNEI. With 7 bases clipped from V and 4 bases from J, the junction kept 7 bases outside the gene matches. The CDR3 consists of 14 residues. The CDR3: CASTGQGPTYGYTF. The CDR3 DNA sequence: TGTGCCAGCACCGGACAGGGGCCAACCTATGGCTACACCTTC.

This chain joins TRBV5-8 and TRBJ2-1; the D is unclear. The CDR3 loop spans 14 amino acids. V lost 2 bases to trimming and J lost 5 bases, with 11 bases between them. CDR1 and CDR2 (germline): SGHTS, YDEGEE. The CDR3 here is CASSFPKTHNEQFF. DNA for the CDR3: TGTGCCAGCAGCTTTCCTAAGACCCACAATGAGCAGTTCTTC.

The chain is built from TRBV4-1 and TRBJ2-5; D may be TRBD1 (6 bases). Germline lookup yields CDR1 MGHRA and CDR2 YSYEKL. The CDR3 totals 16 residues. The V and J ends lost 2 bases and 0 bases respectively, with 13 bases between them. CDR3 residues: CASSQPQGADQETQYF. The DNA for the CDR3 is TGCGCCAGCAGCCAACCACAGGGAGCCGACCAAGAGACCCAGTACTTC.

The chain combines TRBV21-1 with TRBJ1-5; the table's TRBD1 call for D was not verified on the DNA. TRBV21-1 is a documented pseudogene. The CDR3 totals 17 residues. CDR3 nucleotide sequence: TGTGCCAGCAGCAAAGCGGAAGGGGTTGAGGGCAATCAGCCCCAGCATTTT. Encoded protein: CASSKAEGVEGNQPQHF.

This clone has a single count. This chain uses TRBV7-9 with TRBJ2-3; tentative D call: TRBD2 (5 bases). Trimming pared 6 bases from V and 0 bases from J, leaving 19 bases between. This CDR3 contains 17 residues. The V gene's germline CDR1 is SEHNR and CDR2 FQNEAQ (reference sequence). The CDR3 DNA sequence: TGTGCCAGCAGAAAAGTCCATGCGGGTTCGAGCACAGATACGCAGTATTTT. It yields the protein CASRKVHAGSSTDTQYF.

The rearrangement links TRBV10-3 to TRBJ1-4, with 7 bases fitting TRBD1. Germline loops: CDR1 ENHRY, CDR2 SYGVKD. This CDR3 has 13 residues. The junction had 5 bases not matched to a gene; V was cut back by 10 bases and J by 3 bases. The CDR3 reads CATQGVPNEKLFF. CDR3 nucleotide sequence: TGTGCCACCCAGGGGGTGCCTAATGAAAAACTGTTTTTT.

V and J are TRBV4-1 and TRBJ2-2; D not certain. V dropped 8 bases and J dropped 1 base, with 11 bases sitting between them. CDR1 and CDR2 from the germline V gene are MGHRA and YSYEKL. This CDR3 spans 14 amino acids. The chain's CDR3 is CASVGEGNTGELFF. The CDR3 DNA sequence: TGCGCCAGCGTTGGGGAAGGGAACACCGGGGAGCTGTTTTTT.

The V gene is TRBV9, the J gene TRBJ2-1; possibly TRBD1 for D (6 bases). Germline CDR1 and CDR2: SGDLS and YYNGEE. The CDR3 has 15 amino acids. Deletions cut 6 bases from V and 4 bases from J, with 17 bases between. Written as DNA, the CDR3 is TGTGCCAGCACCCCGGGACAAGAAGTTTACAATGAGCAGTTCTTC. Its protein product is CASTPGQEVYNEQFF. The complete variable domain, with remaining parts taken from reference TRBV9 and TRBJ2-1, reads DSGVTQTPKHLITATGQRVTLRCSPRSGDLSVYWYQQSLDQGLQFLIQYYNGEERAKGNILERFSAQQFPDLHSELNLSSLELGDSALYFCASTPGQEVYNEQFFGPGTRLTVL.

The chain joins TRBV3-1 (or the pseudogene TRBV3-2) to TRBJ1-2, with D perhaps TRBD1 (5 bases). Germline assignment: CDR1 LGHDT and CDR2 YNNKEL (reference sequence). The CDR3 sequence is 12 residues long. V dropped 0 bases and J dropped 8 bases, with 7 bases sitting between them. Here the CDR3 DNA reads TGTGCCAGCAGCCAAGAAAGGGGCGGCTACACCTTC. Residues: CASSQERGGYTF.

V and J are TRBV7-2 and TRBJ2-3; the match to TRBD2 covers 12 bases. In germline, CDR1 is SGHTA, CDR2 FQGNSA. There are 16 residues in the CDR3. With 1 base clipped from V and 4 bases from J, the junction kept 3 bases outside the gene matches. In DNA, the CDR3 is TGTGCCAGCAGCTTAGAACTAGCGGGGGGCGCAGATACGCAGTATTTT. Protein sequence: CASSLELAGGADTQYF.

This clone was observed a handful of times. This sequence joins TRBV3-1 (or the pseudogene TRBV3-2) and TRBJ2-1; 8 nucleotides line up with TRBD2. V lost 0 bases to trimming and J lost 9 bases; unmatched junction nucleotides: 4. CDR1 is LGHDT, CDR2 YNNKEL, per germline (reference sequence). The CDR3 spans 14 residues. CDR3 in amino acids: CASSQDASGGEQFF. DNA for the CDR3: TGTGCCAGCAGCCAAGATGCCAGCGGGGGTGAGCAGTTCTTC.

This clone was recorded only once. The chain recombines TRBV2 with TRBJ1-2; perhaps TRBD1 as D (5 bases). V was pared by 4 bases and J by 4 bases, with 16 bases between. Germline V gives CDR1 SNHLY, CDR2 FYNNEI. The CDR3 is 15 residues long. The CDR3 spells CASSGRGAPIYGYTF. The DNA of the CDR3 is TGTGCCAGCAGTGGGAGAGGGGCACCAATCTATGGCTACACCTTC.

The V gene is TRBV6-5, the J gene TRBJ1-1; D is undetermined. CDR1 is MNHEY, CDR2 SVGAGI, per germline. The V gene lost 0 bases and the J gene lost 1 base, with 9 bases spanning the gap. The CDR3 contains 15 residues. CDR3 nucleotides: TGTGCCAGCAGTTACTCGATACGGCCGAACACTGAAGCTTTCTTT. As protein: CASSYSIRPNTEAFF.

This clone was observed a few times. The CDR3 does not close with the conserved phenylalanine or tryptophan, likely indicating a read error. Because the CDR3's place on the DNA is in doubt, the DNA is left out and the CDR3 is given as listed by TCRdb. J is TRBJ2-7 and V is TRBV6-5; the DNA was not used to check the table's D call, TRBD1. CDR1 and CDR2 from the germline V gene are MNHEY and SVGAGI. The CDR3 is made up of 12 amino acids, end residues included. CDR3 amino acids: CASRGDRGPLSL.

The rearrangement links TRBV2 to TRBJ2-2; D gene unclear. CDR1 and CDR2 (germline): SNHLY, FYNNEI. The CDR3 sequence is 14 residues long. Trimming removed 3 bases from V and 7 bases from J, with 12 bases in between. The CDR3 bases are TGTGCCAGCAGTGAGGTGACAATAAGCGGGGAGCTGTTTTTT. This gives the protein CASSEVTISGELFF.

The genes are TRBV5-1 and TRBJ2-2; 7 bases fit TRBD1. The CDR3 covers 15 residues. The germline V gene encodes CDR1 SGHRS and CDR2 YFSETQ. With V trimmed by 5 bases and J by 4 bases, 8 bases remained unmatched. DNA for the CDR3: TGCGCCAGCAGACCGGGACAGAGAGGCACCGGGGAGCTGTTTTTT. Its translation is CASRPGQRGTGELFF.

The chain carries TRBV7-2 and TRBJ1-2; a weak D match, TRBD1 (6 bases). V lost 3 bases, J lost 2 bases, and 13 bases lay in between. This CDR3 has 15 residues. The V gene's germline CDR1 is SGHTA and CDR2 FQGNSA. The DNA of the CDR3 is TGTGCCAGCAGCTTGCTACAGGGTAAGAACTATGGCTACACCTTC. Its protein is CASSLLQGKNYGYTF. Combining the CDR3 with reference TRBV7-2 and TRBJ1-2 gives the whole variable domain GAGVSQSPSNKVTEKGKDVELRCDPISGHTALYWYRQSLGQGLEFLIYFQGNSAPDKSGLPSDRFSAERTGGSVSTLTIQRTQQEDSAVYLCASSLLQGKNYGYTFGSGTRLTVV.

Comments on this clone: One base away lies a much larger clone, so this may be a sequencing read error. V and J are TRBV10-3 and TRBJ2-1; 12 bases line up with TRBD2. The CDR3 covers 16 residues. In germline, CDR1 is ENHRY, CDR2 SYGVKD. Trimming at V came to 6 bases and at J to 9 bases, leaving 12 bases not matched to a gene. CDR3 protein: CAIRPGETSGGPEQFF. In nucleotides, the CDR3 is TGTGCCATCAGGCCGGGGGAAACTAGCGGGGGGCCTGAGCAGTTCTTC.

The DNA of the CDR3 is TGTGCCAGCAGTTCGGACAGGGGGCGTTACGAGCAGTACTTC. Translated: CASSSDRGRYEQYF. The rearrangement links TRBV6-5 to TRBJ2-7, with TRBD1 matching 11 bases. The V segment lost 4 bases and the J segment 4 bases; nucleotides outside the gene matches: 3. Germline assignment: CDR1 MNHEY and CDR2 SVGAGI. This CDR3 contains 14 residues.

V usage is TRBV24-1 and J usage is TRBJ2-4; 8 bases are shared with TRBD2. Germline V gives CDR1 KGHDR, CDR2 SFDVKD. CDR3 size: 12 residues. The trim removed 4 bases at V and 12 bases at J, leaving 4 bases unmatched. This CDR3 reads CATSDPREGQYF. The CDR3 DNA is TGTGCCACCAGTGACCCACGGGAGGGTCAGTACTTC.

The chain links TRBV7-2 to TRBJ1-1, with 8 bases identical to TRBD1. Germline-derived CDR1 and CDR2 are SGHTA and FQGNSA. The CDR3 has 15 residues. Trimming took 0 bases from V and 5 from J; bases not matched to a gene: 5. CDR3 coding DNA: TGTGCCAGCAGCTTAGCGACGCACAGGGGGACTGAAGCTTTCTTT. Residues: CASSLATHRGTEAFF.

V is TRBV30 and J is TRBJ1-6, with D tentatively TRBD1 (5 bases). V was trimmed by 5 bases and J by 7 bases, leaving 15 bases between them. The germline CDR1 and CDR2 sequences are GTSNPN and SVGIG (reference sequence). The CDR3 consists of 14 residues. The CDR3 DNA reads TGTGCCTGGCAGAGGGGCATTGAGAATTCACCCCTCCACTTT. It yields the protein CAWQRGIENSPLHF.

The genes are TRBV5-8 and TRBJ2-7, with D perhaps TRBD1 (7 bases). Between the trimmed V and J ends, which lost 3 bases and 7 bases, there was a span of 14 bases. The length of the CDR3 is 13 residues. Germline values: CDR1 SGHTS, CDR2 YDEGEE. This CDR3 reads CASSYQGGREQYF. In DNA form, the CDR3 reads TGTGCCAGCAGCTATCAGGGGGGTCGAGAGCAGTACTTC.

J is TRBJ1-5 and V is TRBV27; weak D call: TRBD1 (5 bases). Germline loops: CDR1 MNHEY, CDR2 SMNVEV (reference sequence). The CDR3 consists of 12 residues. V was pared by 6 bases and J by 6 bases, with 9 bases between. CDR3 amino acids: CASRQQGQPQHF. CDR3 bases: TGTGCCAGCAGACAGCAGGGTCAGCCCCAGCATTTT.

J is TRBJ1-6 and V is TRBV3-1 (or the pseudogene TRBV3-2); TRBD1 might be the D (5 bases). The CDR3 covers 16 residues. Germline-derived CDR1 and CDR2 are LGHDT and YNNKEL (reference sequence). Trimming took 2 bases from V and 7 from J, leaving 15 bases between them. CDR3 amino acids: CASSQNLVWGNSPLHF. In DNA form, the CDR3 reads TGTGCCAGCAGCCAAAATCTGGTGTGGGGGAATTCACCCCTCCACTTT.

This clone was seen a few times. The CDR3 DNA reads as TGCAGCATCTCGGGACAAGGGACTTCACCCCTCCACTTT. Amino acids: CSISGQGTSPLHF. This chain connects TRBV29-1 to TRBJ1-6; possible D gene TRBD1, 6 bases. CDR3 length equals 13 residues. Germline CDR1 and CDR2: SQVTM and ANQGSEA. Trimming removed 8 bases at V and 9 bases at J, with 17 bases between.

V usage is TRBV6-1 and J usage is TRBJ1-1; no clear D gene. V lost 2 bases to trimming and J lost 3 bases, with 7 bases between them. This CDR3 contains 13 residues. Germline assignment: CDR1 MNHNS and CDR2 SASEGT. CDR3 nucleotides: TGTGCCAGCAGTGAACAAGGATACACTGAAGCTTTCTTT. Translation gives CASSEQGYTEAFF.

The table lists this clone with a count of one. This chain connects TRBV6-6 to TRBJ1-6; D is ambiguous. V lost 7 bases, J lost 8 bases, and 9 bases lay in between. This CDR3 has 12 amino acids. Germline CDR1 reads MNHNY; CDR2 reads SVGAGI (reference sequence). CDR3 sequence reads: CASNLGDSPLHF. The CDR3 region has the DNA TGTGCCAGCAACCTTGGGGATTCACCCCTCCACTTT.

The CDR3 nucleotides are TGTGCCAGCACCGAAACAGGGTGGGGATTCGGAGAGCAGTTCTTC. This gives the protein CASTETGWGFGEQFF. The chain links TRBV9 to TRBJ2-1; a weak D match, TRBD1 (6 bases). Germline CDR1 SGDLS, CDR2 YYNGEE. This CDR3 has 15 residues. Trimming took 6 bases from V and 10 from J, leaving 23 bases between them.

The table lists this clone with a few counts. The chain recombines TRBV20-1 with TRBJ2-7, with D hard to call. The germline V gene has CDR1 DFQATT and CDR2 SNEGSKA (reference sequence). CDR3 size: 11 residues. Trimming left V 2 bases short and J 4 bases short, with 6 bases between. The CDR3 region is CSARMLYEQYF. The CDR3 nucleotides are TGCAGTGCTAGAATGCTTTACGAGCAGTACTTC.

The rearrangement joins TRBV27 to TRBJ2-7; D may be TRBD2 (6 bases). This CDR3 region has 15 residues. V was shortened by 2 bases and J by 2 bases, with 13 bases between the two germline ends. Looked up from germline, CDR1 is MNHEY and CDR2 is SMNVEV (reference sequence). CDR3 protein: CASSLVGGETYEQYF. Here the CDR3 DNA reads TGTGCCAGCAGTTTAGTAGGCGGGGAAACCTACGAGCAGTACTTC.